These 10 T cell receptor beta chains came from one sample sequenced in a study of radiotherapy plus CTLA-4 blockade in lung cancer. Profiled with immunoSEQ multiplex PCR; TCRdb holds only in-frame clones, not every one. This table holds under 90,000 clones, 60% to 80% found once. This specimen consisted of peripheral blood, obtained from a patient treated with radiotherapy plus ipilimumab. Receptor source: a human donor with non-small cell lung cancer that progressed on radiotherapy plus ipilimumab.

The rearrangement uses TRBV7-9 and TRBJ1-5, with a possible D match to TRBD1 (6 bases). The CDR3 has 14 amino acids. CDR1 is SEHNR, CDR2 FQNEAQ, per germline (reference sequence). The V end was cut by 4 bases, the J end by 5 bases, with 12 bases between. In DNA form, the CDR3 reads TGTGCCAGCAGCTCGTGGGGGGCGGATCAGCCCCAGCATTTT. Amino acid sequence: CASSSWGADQPQHF.

The V gene is TRBV9, the J gene TRBJ2-1, with D maybe TRBD1 (6 bases). CDR3 length equals 16 residues. Germline CDR1 and CDR2: SGDLS and YYNGEE. Between the trimmed V and J ends, which lost 4 bases and 2 bases, there was a span of 16 bases. CDR3 DNA: TGTGCCAGCAGCATCTCGGACAGCCTGACCTACAATGAGCAGTTCTTC. Its protein product is CASSISDSLTYNEQFF.

The rearrangement uses TRBV6-6 and TRBJ1-2; no firm D call. This CDR3 has 13 amino acids. With 6 bases removed from V and 5 bases from J, the gap between germline ends came to 13 bases. Germline lookup yields CDR1 MNHNY and CDR2 SVGAGI (reference sequence). The chain's CDR3 is CASSSGLGYGYTF. The DNA of the CDR3 is TGTGCCAGCAGCTCTGGGTTAGGGTATGGCTACACCTTC.

This clone was counted a single time. This rearrangement joins TRBV10-2 to TRBJ2-5; 8 nucleotides align to TRBD1. Germline V gene sequence: CDR1 WSHSY, CDR2 SAAADI. The V segment lost 2 bases and the J segment 4 bases; nucleotides outside the gene matches: 6. This CDR3 has 15 residues. CDR3 loop: CASSEAMTGVETQYF. DNA of the CDR3: TGCGCCAGCAGTGAGGCGATGACAGGGGTAGAGACCCAGTACTTC.

The chain uses TRBV19 and TRBJ2-1, with 7 nucleotides matching TRBD2. The CDR3 is made up of 15 amino acids. CDR1 is LNHDA and CDR2 is SQIVND in the germline V gene (reference sequence). V trimming: 5 bases; J trimming: 2 bases; junction bases outside the gene matches: 6. The CDR3: CASSWSGGTYNEQFF. DNA of the CDR3: TGTGCCAGTAGTTGGTCGGGGGGAACCTACAATGAGCAGTTCTTC.

This clone was detected once. The J gene is TRBJ1-5, the V gene TRBV5-8; TRBD1 might be the D (6 bases). CDR1 is SGHTS and CDR2 is YDEGEE in the germline V gene. The V gene lost 4 bases and the J gene lost 6 bases, with 11 bases spanning the gap. The CDR3 contains 13 residues. Here the CDR3 reads CASSADSLQPQHF. CDR3 DNA: TGTGCCAGCAGCGCGGACAGTCTTCAGCCCCAGCATTTT.

This clone is labeled medium-sized. As DNA, the CDR3 is TGTGCCAGCAGCTTTGGAGCCGACAGCACAGATACGCAGTATTTT. Amino acid sequence: CASSFGADSTDTQYF. This chain joins TRBV7-9 and TRBJ2-3; D call uncertain. The CDR3 is 15 residues long. Between the trimmed V and J ends, which lost 3 bases and 0 bases, there was a span of 10 bases. Germline V gene data show CDR1 as SEHNR and CDR2 as FQNEAQ (reference sequence).

V usage is TRBV6-6 and J usage is TRBJ2-2; D uncertain. Trimming removed 0 bases at V and 1 base at J, with 6 bases between. In germline, CDR1 is MNHNY, CDR2 SVGAGI (reference sequence). The CDR3 has 15 residues. The CDR3 DNA reads TGTGCCAGCAGTTACTCAACTCAGAACACCGGGGAGCTGTTTTTT. Its translation is CASSYSTQNTGELFF.

This rearrangement joins TRBV29-1 to TRBJ1-5, with D unclear. The CDR3 sequence is 14 residues long. V gave up 5 bases and J gave up 1 base, with 12 bases separating them. Germline-derived CDR1 and CDR2 are SQVTM and ANQGSEA. DNA for the CDR3: TGCAGCGTTACGGAGGCACTAAGCAATCAGCCCCAGCATTTT. It yields the protein CSVTEALSNQPQHF. Drawing the rest from reference TRBV29-1 and TRBJ1-5, the complete variable domain is SAVISQKPSRDICQRGTSLTIQCQVDSQVTMMFWYRQQPGQSLTLIATANQGSEATYESGFVIDKFPISRPNLTFSTLTVSNMSPEDSSIYLCSVTEALSNQPQHFGDGTRLSIL.

The chain employs TRBV27 and TRBJ1-5; the D gene is possibly TRBD1 (5 bases). V was clipped by 3 bases and J by 0 bases, with 9 bases between them. This CDR3 has 15 residues. Germline CDR1 and CDR2: MNHEY and SMNVEV (reference sequence). CDR3 amino acids: CASSFTGDSNQPQHF. CDR3 in DNA: TGTGCCAGCAGTTTTACGGGGGATAGCAATCAGCCCCAGCATTTT.